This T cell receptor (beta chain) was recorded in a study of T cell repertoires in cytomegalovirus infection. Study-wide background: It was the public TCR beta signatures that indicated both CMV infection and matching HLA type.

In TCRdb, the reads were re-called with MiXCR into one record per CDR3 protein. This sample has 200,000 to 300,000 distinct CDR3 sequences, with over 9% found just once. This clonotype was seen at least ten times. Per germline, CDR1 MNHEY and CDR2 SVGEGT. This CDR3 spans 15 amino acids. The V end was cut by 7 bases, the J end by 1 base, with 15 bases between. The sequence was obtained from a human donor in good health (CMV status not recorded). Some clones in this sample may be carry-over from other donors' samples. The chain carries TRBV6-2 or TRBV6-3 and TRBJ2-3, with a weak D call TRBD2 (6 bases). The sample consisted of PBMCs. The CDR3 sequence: CASTAGLGGTDTQYF. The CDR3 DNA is TGTGCCAGCACTGCGGGACTTGGAGGCACAGATACGCAGTATTTT.